These 14 T cell receptor beta chains originate from one sample sequenced in a study of long-term antiretroviral therapy in people with HIV. Sequencing used immunoSEQ v3.0 at survey level. Data came from immunoSEQ multiplex PCR; TCRdb stores just in-frame clones and leaves some out. The sample lists tens of thousands of clones, 84% occurring once. The sample in question was unsorted PBMCs, obtained 0.4 years after starting antiretroviral therapy. These receptors came from a man aged 18-30 years with HIV.

The chain has TRBV9 and TRBJ1-2; tentative D call: TRBD1 (5 bases). This CDR3 is built from 13 residues. Trimming stripped 0 bases from V and 3 bases from J, with 6 bases between. The germline V gene has CDR1 SGDLS and CDR2 YYNGEE. The CDR3 spells CASSVGGDYGYTF. The DNA of the CDR3 is TGTGCCAGCAGCGTAGGAGGGGACTATGGCTACACCTTC.

J is TRBJ1-2 and V is TRBV28; D uncertain. Looked up from germline, CDR1 is MDHEN and CDR2 is SYDVKM. The length of the CDR3 is 12 residues. Between the trimmed V and J ends, which lost 8 bases and 5 bases, there was a span of 12 bases. The CDR3 DNA sequence: TGTGCCAGCCAGGCATCAGTTTATGGCTACACCTTC. It encodes CASQASVYGYTF.

The table lists this clone with a few counts. J is TRBJ2-1 and V is TRBV7-9, with 8 bases identical to TRBD1. Germline assignment: CDR1 SEHNR and CDR2 FQNEAQ (reference sequence). J was trimmed by 3 bases and V by 7 bases; bases with no gene match: 11. This CDR3 is built from 16 residues. The CDR3 spells CASTIEGDRNYNEQFF. The CDR3 nucleotides are TGTGCCAGCACCATTGAGGGGGACAGGAACTACAATGAGCAGTTCTTC.

The chain couples TRBV6-4 to TRBJ1-2, with D possibly matching TRBD1 (5 bases). The CDR3 spans 13 residues. The germline V gene has CDR1 MRHNA and CDR2 SNTAGT. V lost 7 bases and J 0 bases, leaving 9 bases between the germline ends. The CDR3 nucleotides read TGTGCCAGCACTCCGGGACCTAACTATGGCTACACCTTC. Protein product: CASTPGPNYGYTF.

The rearrangement joins TRBV18 to TRBJ1-3; D gene unclear. CDR3 length equals 15 residues. V was cut by 1 base and J by 6 bases, with 13 bases left in between. CDR1 and CDR2 (germline): KGHSH, LQKENI. In DNA form, the CDR3 reads TGTGCCAGCTCACCACGAGAAGGAGACCTAAACACCATATATTTT. Translation: CASSPREGDLNTIYF. Looking up the rest from reference TRBV18 and TRBJ1-3 gives the full variable domain: NAGVMQNPRHLVRRRGQEARLRCSPMKGHSHVYWYRQLPEEGLKFMVYLQKENIIDESGMPKERFSAEFPKEGPSILRIQQVVRGDSAAYFCASSPREGDLNTIYFGEGSWLTVV.

The J gene is TRBJ2-7, the V gene TRBV9, with TRBD2 identical over 7 bases. V dropped 0 bases and J dropped 4; count of bases not matched to a gene: 7. This CDR3 has 15 residues. Germline V gene data show CDR1 as SGDLS and CDR2 as YYNGEE. Here the CDR3 DNA reads TGTGCCAGCAGCGTAGGGGGGGGACCTCTATACGAGCAGTACTTC. It is translated as CASSVGGGPLYEQYF.

The chain recombines TRBV19 with TRBJ1-1; D may be TRBD1 (5 bases). Germline-derived CDR1 and CDR2 are LNHDA and SQIVND (reference sequence). Trimming stripped 6 bases from V and 5 bases from J, with 19 bases between. The CDR3 spans 15 residues. DNA of the CDR3: TGTGCCAGTAGCCACGCACAGGAGCTTGAGACTGAAGCTTTCTTT. Encoded protein: CASSHAQELETEAFF.

The gene calls are TRBV7-9 and TRBJ2-1; D may be TRBD2 (5 bases). The CDR3 has 13 residues. The germline V and J ends were trimmed by 1 base and 7 bases, with 8 bases remaining between them. Germline V CDR1 and CDR2: SEHNR, FQNEAQ (reference sequence). CDR3 in amino acids: CASSLEGGNEQFF. The CDR3 region has the DNA TGTGCCAGCAGCTTAGAAGGAGGAAATGAGCAGTTCTTC.

The chain uses TRBV28 and TRBJ2-7; 7 positions match TRBD2. V trimming: 6 bases; J trimming: 6 bases; junction bases outside the gene matches: 11. Germline V gives CDR1 MDHEN, CDR2 SYDVKM. CDR3 length: 14 residues. CDR3 sequence: CASSRGREGLEQYF. The CDR3 DNA reads TGTGCCAGCAGCCGGGGGAGGGAGGGCCTCGAGCAGTACTTC. Full variable domain (remainder filled in from reference TRBV28 and TRBJ2-7): DVKVTQSSRYLVKRTGEKVFLECVQDMDHENMFWYRQDPGLGLRLIYFSYDVKMKEKGDIPEGYSVSREKKERFSLILESASTNQTSMYLCASSRGREGLEQYFGPGTRLTVT.

This chain joins TRBV5-1 and TRBJ1-1; D possibly corresponds to TRBD1 (6 bases). V was clipped by 3 bases and J by 6 bases, with 15 bases between them. Germline lookup yields CDR1 SGHRS and CDR2 YFSETQ. The CDR3 covers 14 residues. Here the CDR3 DNA reads TGCGCCAGCAGCTATAGGAGGGGGAATGCTGAAGCTTTCTTT. Its translation is CASSYRRGNAEAFF. Full variable domain (missing parts from reference TRBV5-1 and TRBJ1-1): KAGVTQTPRYLIKTRGQQVTLSCSPISGHRSVSWYQQTPGQGLQFLFEYFSETQRNKGNFPGRFSGRQFSNSRSEMNVSTLELGDSALYLCASSYRRGNAEAFFGQGTRLTVV.

V gene TRBV5-1 combines with J gene TRBJ2-2; TRBD2 agrees at 7 bases. The CDR3 consists of 16 residues. Losses at the gene ends were 6 bases for V and 5 bases for J; bases not matched to a gene: 13. CDR1 SGHRS and CDR2 YFSETQ come from the germline V gene. CDR3 bases: TGCGCCAGCACCATTGCGGGGGTACCAGGGACCGGGGAGCTGTTTTTT. This translates into CASTIAGVPGTGELFF.

This clone has a handful of counts. This chain uses TRBV27 with TRBJ1-2, with TRBD1 matching 10 bases. V lost 6 bases and J lost 8; bases outside the gene matches: 15. Germline V gene sequence: CDR1 MNHEY, CDR2 SMNVEV (reference sequence). The CDR3 loop spans 16 amino acids. The CDR3 sequence is CASSPGTGALYEGYTF. CDR3 sequence (DNA): TGTGCCAGCAGCCCTGGGACAGGGGCGCTCTATGAGGGCTACACCTTC.

The rearrangement uses TRBV19 and TRBJ1-2; 8 bases line up with TRBD1. Looked up from germline, CDR1 is LNHDA and CDR2 is SQIVND (reference sequence). This CDR3 is 15 amino acids long. Trimming cost V 5 bases and J 2 bases; bases outside gene matches: 7. CDR3 DNA sequence: TGTGCCAGTAGTGGCCCCAGGGGGCAGAACTATGGCTACACCTTC. Protein product: CASSGPRGQNYGYTF.

This chain uses TRBV6-5 with TRBJ2-7; tentatively, D is TRBD2 (6 bases). Trimming stripped 8 bases from V and 3 bases from J, with 11 bases between. This CDR3 region has 12 residues. CDR1 MNHEY and CDR2 SVGAGI come from the germline V gene. Here the CDR3 reads CASGWGVYEQYF. In DNA form, the CDR3 reads TGTGCCAGCGGATGGGGGGTCTACGAGCAGTACTTC.